This entry lists 12 T cell receptor beta chains sequenced from one sample in a study of blood T cells in healthy people across ages. It was with a sample-barcoded 5' primer and a J-beta primer mix that a second PCR of roughly 7 to 12 cycles was run. TCRdb analysed the 5' RACE reads with MiXCR anew, one entry per CDR3 protein. There are fewer than 2,000,000 distinct CDR3 sequences in the sample; 39% occur only once, and 23% lies in the top ten. Sequencing was carried out using blood. These receptors came from a human donor in good health.

Concerning this clonotype itself: The junction differs from germline at one of its ends, possibly a read error. The chain recombines TRBV27 with TRBJ1-2, with D perhaps TRBD1 (5 bases). Per the germline V gene, CDR1 is MNHEY and CDR2 is SMNVEV (reference sequence). CDR3 size: 17 residues. CDR3 protein: CVSSPLGQGHPNYGYTF. CDR3 nucleotides: TGTGTCAGCAGTCCACTCGGCCAGGGCCATCCCAACTATGGCTACACCTTC.

This clonotype was seen a few times. The CDR3 region has the DNA TGTGCCAGCAGTTTATACGCCCGGGGGGGCGAAAAACTGTTTTTT. It specifies CASSLYARGGEKLFF. The chain recombines TRBV7-9 with TRBJ1-4, with TRBD1 as a possible D gene (6 bases). The germline gives CDR1 SEHNR, CDR2 FQNEAQ (reference sequence). Trimming pared 6 bases from V and 8 bases from J, leaving 19 bases between. This CDR3 spans 15 amino acids.

This clonotype appeared many times. The V call is TRBV7-9, the J call TRBJ2-7; TRBD1 matches 7 bases. The length of the CDR3 is 14 residues. V shed 5 bases and J 5 bases; nucleotides not matched to a gene: 9. Looked up from germline, CDR1 is SEHNR and CDR2 is FQNEAQ (reference sequence). Written as DNA, the CDR3 is TGTGCCAGCAGCCCGAGACAGGGTGAGGACGAGCAGTACTTC. Its protein is CASSPRQGEDEQYF.

This clonotype came up a few times. The J gene is TRBJ1-2, the V gene TRBV29-1, with TRBD1 matching over 7 bases. CDR1 is SQVTM and CDR2 is ANQGSEA in the germline V gene. The CDR3 sequence is 13 residues long. With V trimmed by 7 bases and J by 4 bases, 9 bases remained unmatched. The CDR3 DNA is TGCAGCGCAGAAACAGGGGACGTCTATGGCTACACCTTC. It encodes CSAETGDVYGYTF.

The chain recombines TRBV29-1 with TRBJ1-1, with D uncertain. Trimming shortened V by 3 bases and J by 8 bases, and 7 bases separated the two germline ends. The CDR3 is 10 residues long. Germline assignment: CDR1 SQVTM and CDR2 ANQGSEA. The CDR3 sequence is CSVDMTEAFF. For the CDR3, the DNA is TGCAGCGTTGACATGACAGAAGCTTTCTTT.

The CDR3 DNA follows: TGTGCCAGCAGTTTAATTTCGGTGAATGAGCAGTTCTTC. It specifies CASSLISVNEQFF. The rearrangement uses TRBV12-3 or TRBV12-4 and TRBJ2-1; D gene ambiguous. The CDR3 spans 13 residues. The ends were cut back, 2 bases at V and 7 bases at J, with 9 bases in the middle.

The chain carries TRBV20-1 and TRBJ2-1; possibly TRBD2 for D (6 bases). V was cut by 0 bases and J by 3 bases, with 18 bases left in between. The CDR3 consists of 17 residues. Germline V gene data show CDR1 as DFQATT and CDR2 as SNEGSKA (reference sequence). The CDR3 sequence: CSARDMLSEGGYNEQFF. The CDR3, as DNA: TGCAGTGCTAGAGATATGTTATCGGAGGGCGGCTACAATGAGCAGTTCTTC.

The table lists this clonotype with a few counts. The rearrangement joins TRBV7-2 to TRBJ1-2; no firm D call. This CDR3 region has 14 residues. V dropped 7 bases and J dropped 4 bases, with 16 bases sitting between them. Germline lookup yields CDR1 SGHTA and CDR2 FQGNSA. The CDR3 spells CASTQPEPGYGYTF. The DNA of the CDR3 is TGTGCCAGCACCCAACCGGAACCGGGCTATGGCTACACCTTC.

J is TRBJ2-1 and V is TRBV4-3; 10 positions match TRBD2. Losses at the gene ends were 1 base for V and 9 bases for J; bases not matched to a gene: 6. Germline CDR1 reads LGHNA; CDR2 reads YSLEER. This CDR3 comprises 15 residues. The DNA for the CDR3 is TGCGCCAGCAGCCAAGTAGCGGGGGGCCGGGGTGAGCAGTTCTTC. Protein: CASSQVAGGRGEQFF.

V usage is TRBV9 and J usage is TRBJ2-5, with 9 positions matching TRBD2. This CDR3 is built from 17 residues. V gave up 0 bases and J gave up 4 bases; unmatched junction bases: 10. Germline V gene data show CDR1 as SGDLS and CDR2 as YYNGEE. The CDR3 is CASSVAGGGALRETQYF. CDR3 DNA: TGTGCCAGCAGCGTAGCTGGCGGGGGGGCACTACGAGAGACCCAGTACTTC.

The V call is TRBV7-9, the J call TRBJ1-1, with D unresolved. CDR3 size: 15 residues. With 0 bases removed from V and 6 bases from J, the gap between germline ends came to 14 bases. Germline lookup yields CDR1 SEHNR and CDR2 FQNEAQ (reference sequence). CDR3 DNA: TGTGCCAGCAGCTTAGCTGAGGGTCTGGAGTCTGAAGCTTTCTTT. This gives the protein CASSLAEGLESEAFF.

Notes on this clonotype: One end of the junction fails to match germline, which may point to a read error. This chain connects TRBV6-1 to TRBJ2-1, with D perhaps matching TRBD1 or TRBD2 (5 bases each). CDR1 MNHNS and CDR2 SASEGT come from the germline V gene. The CDR3 spans 15 residues. CDR3: CTSMGVRGESYEQFF. The CDR3 bases are TGTACCAGCATGGGGGTTAGGGGTGAGTCATATGAGCAGTTCTTC.